The present TCR beta chain was sequenced within a study of blood T cell repertoires in COVID-19. Study-level information: In Cohort 3, a recovered donor had either two negative PCRs, clearance, or symptom resolution.

Measured with immunoSEQ multiplex PCR; TCRdb has only the in-frame clones, and not every one. There are some 330,000 clones in the sample; about 90% occur only once, and roughly 2% lies in the top ten. Individuals aged about 18 to 89 years were recruited from 24 US areas. This clone has only one observation. Germline V gene sequence: CDR1 SGDLS, CDR2 YYNGEE. Trimming cost V 0 bases and J 4 bases, with 8 bases left between them. The CDR3 length is 14 residues. Sequenced material: PBMCs or T cells enriched from blood (not recorded which). The gene calls are TRBV9 and TRBJ2-1, with D perhaps matching TRBD1 (5 bases). The source is a man between 40 and 49 years old in a cohort exposed to, infected with or recovered from COVID-19 (not recorded which). For the CDR3, the DNA is TGTGCCAGCAGCGTAGAGGGGTTATACAATGAGCAGTTCTTC. Protein product: CASSVEGLYNEQFF.